This TCR beta chain appears in the sequencing data of a study of T-cell reconstitution after alpha-beta-depleted transplantation in children. Researchers prepared the TCRbeta library using unique molecular identifiers, the study reports. A single record per CDR3 protein comes from TCRdb applying MiXCR to the PCR reads. This repertoire shows approximately 130,000 distinct CDR3 sequences, more than 9.5% found once; its top ten account for about 25%. General study findings and limits: The study traced high day-60 TCRbeta diversity in some patients to surviving recipient T cells and thymic progenitors. Approximately two months post-transplant, alpha-beta T cells reportedly originated from several hundred expanded graft clones. From newly produced T cells came most of the T-cell counts and diversity one year after transplant.

This clonotype was observed a handful of times. What it binds is unknown. The CDR3 loop spans 14 amino acids. Germline V CDR1 and CDR2: MNHEY, SVGAGI. The ends lost 2 bases at V and 6 bases at J; junction bases unmatched: 4. The chain has TRBV6-5 and TRBJ2-7, with 10 bases fitting TRBD1. The clonotype was recovered from a girl under three years old who had a stem cell transplant for combined immunodeficiency, so the T cells may come from the graft donor. This specimen was PBMCs, mostly from graft donor cells, taken 180 days after TCRalphabeta/CD19-depleted stem cell transplant. DNA for the CDR3: TGTGCCAGCAGTTACCGGGACAGGGGTGGCGAGCAGTACTTC. Translating it yields CASSYRDRGGEQYF.